This is a list of T cell receptor beta chains from one sample in a study of shared clonotypes between healthy human individuals. Here immunoSEQ multiplex PCR was the method, and the copy in TCRdb shows in-frame clones only, minus some. The sample records about 1 million clones, around four fifths being singletons. Specimen: memory CD4+ T cells sorted from blood. The receptor set was obtained from a man between 18 and 35 years old in good health. Both conserved end residues are part of each CDR3. The D gene is left open where the match is weak. Not all rows give a size; the values are once, few, many and, for expanded clones, a class.

V	D	J	size	CDR3	DNA
TRBV5-1	TRBD1	TRBJ2-7	-	CASSLGTGGFYEQYF	TGCGCCAGCAGCTTGGGGACAGGGGGGTTCTACGAGCAGTACTTC
TRBV5-1	TRBD1	TRBJ1-1	-	CASSLAGDRNTEAFF	TGCGCCAGCAGCTTGGCCGGGGACAGGAACACTGAAGCTTTCTTT
TRBV5-1	TRBD1	TRBJ2-1	-	CASSPGGSGNEQFF	TGCGCCAGCAGCCCAGGGGGCTCGGGGAATGAGCAGTTCTTC
TRBV5-1	TRBD2	TRBJ2-3	-	CASSETSKDTQYF	TGCGCCAGCAGCGAGACTAGCAAAGATACGCAGTATTTT
TRBV28	-	TRBJ2-6	-	CASSSQNPGSGANVLTF	TGTGCCAGCAGTTCCCAAAACCCGGGTTCTGGGGCCAACGTCCTGACTTTC
TRBV16	TRBD1	TRBJ2-7	-	CASSLRDSYEQYF	TGTGCCAGCAGCCTCCGGGACAGCTACGAGCAGTACTTC
TRBV18	-	TRBJ1-3	-	CASSPTGASGNTIYF	TGTGCCAGCTCACCGACAGGAGCTTCTGGAAACACCATATATTTT
TRBV6-4	TRBD1	TRBJ1-5	-	CASSDQGGQPQHF	TGTGCCAGCAGTGATCAGGGGGGGCAGCCCCAGCATTTT
TRBV30	TRBD2	TRBJ2-7	-	CAYTGLAESSYEQYF	TGTGCCTACACGGGACTAGCGGAGAGCTCCTACGAGCAGTACTTC
TRBV30	-	TRBJ1-5	-	CAWSESHQPQHF	TGTGCCTGGAGCGAGAGCCATCAGCCCCAGCATTTT
TRBV15	TRBD2	TRBJ2-1	-	CATSSWTSGRWRNEQFF	TGTGCCACCAGCAGCTGGACTAGCGGGAGGTGGCGCAATGAGCAGTTCTTC
TRBV9	TRBD1	TRBJ2-3	few	CASSVRGQVPDTQYF	TGTGCCAGCAGCGTGAGAGGACAGGTTCCCGATACGCAGTATTTT
TRBV4-1	-	TRBJ2-1	many	CASSHSSLGKGADEQFF	TGCGCCAGCAGCCACAGCTCCCTGGGAAAGGGTGCTGATGAGCAGTTCTTC
TRBV6-1	-	TRBJ1-5	-	CASSDSQGGGQPQHF	TGTGCCAGCAGTGACTCACAGGGCGGCGGTCAGCCCCAGCATTTT
TRBV5-1	-	TRBJ1-6	-	CASSLVQDNNSPLHF	TGCGCCAGCAGCTTGGTACAGGATAATAATTCACCCCTCCACTTT
TRBV9	-	TRBJ1-2	few	CASSAGGRAGYTF	TGTGCCAGCAGCGCCGGCGGCAGGGCCGGCTACACCTTC
TRBV29-1	-	TRBJ2-2	-	CSVGFSRGELFF	TGCAGCGTTGGTTTTAGTCGCGGGGAGCTGTTTTTT
TRBV4-1	TRBD2	TRBJ2-5	-	CASSQGGLAGPNQETQYF	TGCGCCAGCAGCCAAGGGGGACTAGCGGGGCCCAACCAAGAGACCCAGTACTTC
TRBV5-1	TRBD1	TRBJ2-2	-	CASSVQGASGELFF	TGCGCCAGCAGCGTACAGGGGGCGTCCGGGGAGCTGTTTTTT
TRBV7-2	-	TRBJ1-3	once	CASSLKTQGAGNTIYF	TGTGCCAGCAGCTTAAAGACCCAGGGAGCCGGAAACACCATATATTTT
TRBV4-3	TRBD2	TRBJ2-3	-	CASSQTSGSPTDTQYF	TGCGCCAGCAGCCAGACTAGCGGGAGTCCCACAGATACGCAGTATTTT
TRBV11-2	-	TRBJ1-5	-	CASSQYAGGSNQPQHF	TGTGCCAGCAGCCAATATGCGGGAGGAAGCAATCAGCCCCAGCATTTT
TRBV11-2	TRBD1	TRBJ1-2	few	CASSLAGGYGYTF	TGTGCCAGCAGCTTAGCAGGGGGCTATGGCTACACCTTC
TRBV11-2	-	TRBJ2-5	-	CASSFGTRRLQETQYF	TGTGCCAGCAGCTTCGGGACTCGAAGACTTCAAGAGACCCAGTACTTC
TRBV19	-	TRBJ1-1	-	CASSIEGVGTEAFF	TGTGCCAGTAGTATCGAGGGGGTGGGCACTGAAGCTTTCTTT
TRBV27	-	TRBJ2-5	-	CASSLFSSGETQYF	TGTGCCAGCAGTTTATTTTCGTCCGGGGAGACCCAGTACTTC
TRBV19	-	TRBJ1-5	-	CASSIARHSNQPQHF	TGTGCCAGTAGTATAGCAAGACATAGCAATCAGCCCCAGCATTTT
TRBV5-8	TRBD1	TRBJ2-7	once	CASSPGTDSYEQYF	TGTGCCAGCAGCCCAGGGACAGACTCCTACGAGCAGTACTTC
TRBV19	-	TRBJ1-2	-	CASSIDAGSSTHGYTF	TGTGCCAGTAGTATAGATGCGGGCAGCTCTACCCATGGCTACACCTTC
TRBV19	-	TRBJ1-5	-	CASSLTLDSNQPQHF	TGTGCCAGTAGTCTGACGCTGGATAGCAATCAGCCCCAGCATTTT
TRBV6-4	TRBD1	TRBJ1-2	medium-sized	CASSAGQGYGYTF	TGTGCCAGCAGTGCCGGACAGGGCTATGGCTACACCTTC
TRBV7-7	TRBD1	TRBJ2-2	-	CASSPDRATGELFF	TGTGCTAGCAGCCCGGACAGGGCGACCGGGGAGCTGTTTTTT
TRBV7-2	TRBD2	TRBJ2-3	once	CASRIAGADTQYF	TGTGCCAGCAGAATAGCGGGAGCAGATACGCAGTATTTT
TRBV19	-	TRBJ1-1	-	CASMGFTEAFF	TGTGCCAGTATGGGGTTTACTGAAGCTTTCTTT
TRBV5-1	-	TRBJ2-5	-	CASSPGLETQYF	TGCGCCAGCAGCCCGGGACTAGAGACCCAGTACTTC
TRBV4-1	-	TRBJ1-2	-	CASSQGTNTYGYTF	TGCGCCAGCAGCCAAGGGACGAATACCTATGGCTACACCTTC
TRBV19	-	TRBJ1-5	few	CASTFGPNQPQHF	TGTGCCAGTACCTTCGGACCGAATCAGCCCCAGCATTTT
TRBV19	-	TRBJ1-6	-	CASSIGGPGNSPLHF	TGTGCCAGTAGTATCGGAGGGCCAGGTAATTCACCCCTCCACTTT
TRBV30	-	TRBJ1-6	-	CACFRQAGYNSPLHF	TGTGCCTGCTTCCGACAGGCTGGATATAATTCACCCCTCCACTTT
TRBV19	-	TRBJ2-7	-	CASSPDSNSYEQYF	TGTGCCAGTAGTCCTGACAGTAACTCCTACGAGCAGTACTTC
TRBV28	-	TRBJ1-5	-	CASRGGSNQPQHF	TGTGCCAGCAGGGGGGGGAGCAATCAGCCCCAGCATTTT
TRBV19	-	TRBJ2-5	-	CASSIRGGGETQYF	TGTGCCAGTAGTATCAGAGGTGGCGGAGAGACCCAGTACTTC
TRBV19	-	TRBJ1-5	-	CASRLPGVQPQHF	TGTGCCAGTAGACTTCCGGGGGTTCAGCCCCAGCATTTT
TRBV30	-	TRBJ1-6	-	CAWRTTGLSSYNSPLHF	TGTGCCTGGAGAACCACGGGCCTCAGCTCCTATAATTCACCCCTCCACTTT
TRBV6-5	TRBD2	TRBJ2-1	few	CASSYWLAGESGQFF	TGTGCCAGCAGTTACTGGCTAGCGGGGGAATCCGGGCAGTTCTTC
TRBV2	-	TRBJ1-5	-	CASSVLPGPSNQPQHF	TGTGCCAGCAGTGTTCTTCCGGGGCCTAGCAATCAGCCCCAGCATTTT
TRBV19	-	TRBJ1-2	-	CATRAGPPFYGYTF	TGTGCCACCAGGGCGGGGCCACCCTTCTATGGCTACACCTTC
TRBV4-2	-	TRBJ2-3	once	CASSQDGQASTDTQYF	TGTGCCAGCAGCCAAGATGGGCAGGCTAGCACAGATACGCAGTATTTT
TRBV7-2	-	TRBJ1-2	-	CASSFGTAYGYTF	TGTGCCAGCAGCTTCGGGACGGCCTATGGCTACACCTTC
TRBV19	-	TRBJ1-6	-	CASSIEPFGEYNSPLHF	TGTGCCAGTAGTATAGAGCCCTTCGGGGAATATAATTCACCCCTCCACTTT
TRBV11-2	-	TRBJ2-7	once	CASSVYYEQYF	TGTGCCAGCAGTGTTTACTACGAGCAGTACTTC
TRBV9	-	TRBJ2-1	-	CASSVSGSSYNEQFF	TGTGCCAGCAGCGTTAGCGGCAGCTCCTACAATGAGCAGTTCTTC
TRBV28	TRBD1	TRBJ1-1	-	CASSGTGWGTEAFF	TGTGCCAGCAGCGGGACAGGGTGGGGCACTGAAGCTTTCTTT
TRBV5-1	-	TRBJ1-2	once	CASSLEPGPQGGYTF	TGCGCCAGCAGCTTGGAGCCGGGGCCCCAGGGTGGCTACACCTTC
TRBV7-8	-	TRBJ2-5	few	CASSRDLDGTQYF	TGTGCCAGCAGCCGAGACCTCGATGGGACCCAGTACTTC
TRBV19	TRBD2	TRBJ2-1	few	CASSIGQGTSGRINEQFF	TGTGCCAGTAGTATTGGACAGGGGACTAGCGGGAGAATAAATGAGCAGTTCTTC
TRBV18	-	TRBJ1-2	-	CATLAGAQSYGYTF	TGTGCCACCCTCGCGGGGGCCCAGAGCTATGGCTACACCTTC
TRBV19	-	TRBJ1-5	-	CASSTRVRQPQHF	TGTGCCAGTAGTACCAGGGTGAGGCAGCCCCAGCATTTT
TRBV5-6	-	TRBJ2-7	few	CASSPGRRGVDEQYF	TGTGCCAGCAGCCCAGGGAGGAGGGGGGTGGACGAGCAGTACTTC